The T cell receptor (beta chain) described here comes from a study of graft-versus-host responses after intestinal transplantation. Sequencing was performed with immunoSEQ multiplex PCR; in TCRdb, only in-frame clones are kept and a portion is missing. Here the sample spans around 9,800 clones, 78% being singletons. Intraepithelial lymphocytes and lamina propria lymphocytes were released through processing of graft tissue. From germline, CDR1 is MNHEY and CDR2 SMNVEV (reference sequence). V was cut by 1 base and J by 7 bases, with 21 bases left in between. This CDR3 contains 17 residues. The sequence derives from a human patient who received an intestinal transplant, so some T cells may come from the graft donor. The rearrangement uses TRBV27 and TRBJ2-3; possible D gene TRBD2, 6 bases. The sample consisted of ileum tissue, taken less than 550 days after intestinal transplant. The CDR3 protein is CASSLLTWAGPLNTQYF. The CDR3 DNA follows: TGTGCCAGCAGTTTATTGACGTGGGCGGGACCGCTAAATACGCAGTATTTT.